The rows below give T cell receptor beta chains drawn from one sample of a study of patients and donors after allogeneic stem cell transplantation. TCRdb ran MiXCR on the RT-PCR reads and lists one entry per CDR3 protein. The sample has over 150,000 distinct CDR3 sequences, roughly 30% seen once. Sequenced: blood, either unsorted or a sorted T cell fraction (not recorded which). The receptors stem from a human donor who was either an allogeneic HSCT recipient or a stem cell or donor lymphocyte infusion donor (not recorded which). It is not recorded whose cells these are; they may come from a transplant donor. Each CDR3 is given with its conserved first and last residue. D genes are given only for firm matches. A row's size may be missing; if present it is once, few, many or a size class.

D: .
size: .
length: 14
J: TRBJ2-7
V: TRBV28
CDR3: CAAQTPGFYYEQYF
DNA: TGTGCCGCACAGACACCCGGGTTTTACTACGAGCAGTACTTC

D: TRBD1
size: .
length: 14
J: TRBJ1-5
V: TRBV9
CDR3: CASSVGDRESAQHF
DNA: TGTGCCAGCAGCGTAGGGGACAGGGAGAGTGCCCAGCATTTT

D: TRBD2
size: .
length: 15
J: TRBJ2-1
V: TRBV2
CDR3: CASSVRGREVGEQFF
DNA: TGTGCCAGCAGTGTCCGCGGGAGAGAGGTTGGTGAGCAGTTCTTC

D: .
size: few
length: 13
J: TRBJ2-5
V: TRBV7-8
CDR3: CASSFRDQETQYF
DNA: TGTGCCAGCAGCTTCAGGGATCAAGAGACCCAGTACTTC

D: TRBD2
size: .
length: 14
J: TRBJ2-7
V: TRBV7-9
CDR3: CASSWAGATYEQYF
DNA: TGTGCCAGCAGCTGGGCGGGAGCGACCTACGAGCAGTACTTC

D: .
size: few
length: 18
J: TRBJ2-7
V: TRBV7-6
CDR3: CASSSNYIQGGISYEQYF
DNA: TGTGCCAGCAGCTCCAACTACATCCAAGGGGGGATCTCCTACGAGCAGTACTTC

D: .
size: few
length: 13
J: TRBJ1-1
V: TRBV28
CDR3: CASSFPPGNEAFF
DNA: TGTGCCAGCAGTTTCCCCCCAGGGAATGAAGCTTTCTTT

D: .
size: .
length: 16
J: TRBJ2-1
V: TRBV5-6
CDR3: CASSSGWRGRDNEQFF
DNA: TGTGCCAGCAGCTCTGGCTGGAGGGGGAGGGACAATGAGCAGTTCTTC

D: .
size: few
length: 12
J: TRBJ2-1
V: TRBV7-9
CDR3: CASSFGEYEQFF
DNA: TGTGCCAGCAGCTTTGGGGAGTATGAGCAGTTCTTC

D: .
size: .
length: 12
J: TRBJ2-1
V: TRBV6-2/TRBV6-3
CDR3: CASSYPNGEQFF
DNA: TGTGCCAGCAGTTACCCGAATGGTGAGCAGTTCTTC

D: .
size: .
length: 15
J: TRBJ2-3
V: TRBV11-1
CDR3: CASSLPPGSTDTQYF
DNA: TGTGCCAGCAGCTTACCCCCCGGGAGCACAGATACGCAGTATTTT

D: .
size: .
length: 16
J: TRBJ1-2
V: TRBV7-9
CDR3: CASSQGTQVPGPGYTF
DNA: TGTGCCAGCAGCCAAGGGACTCAGGTTCCCGGTCCTGGCTACACCTTC

D: TRBD2
size: .
length: 15
J: TRBJ2-2
V: TRBV7-9
CDR3: CASSPLAGNTGELFF
DNA: TGTGCCAGCTCCCCCCTAGCGGGAAACACCGGGGAGCTGTTTTTT